This entry concerns a single T cell receptor beta chain. Antigen: not known. The CDR3 totals 15 residues. V lost 0 bases and J 6 bases, leaving 15 bases between the germline ends. Germline V CDR1 and CDR2: DFQATT, SNEGSKA (reference sequence). Per the original data handling: For papillary thyroid cancer, a distant-metastasis classifier was constructed from CDR3 differences observed across clinicopathological groups. MiXCR was used by TCRdb to re-call the PCR reads. TCRdb, rather than the study authors, made the V and J calls. In the table there are under 95,000 clones, about 9.1% of which are singletons. Patients had received no treatment of any kind before thyroid surgery. This record comes from a study of metastatic and nonmetastatic thyroid tumors. As for the study in general: Malignant thyroid and benign thyroid patients provided blood and tumor or nodule tissue whose repertoires were compared.

Regarding the study as a whole: According to reports, the diversity of TCR beta was significantly higher in malignant thyroid tumors than in benign nodules, and this held in both blood and tumor samples.

Sequenced sample: blood. The chain combines TRBV20-1 with TRBJ2-1; perhaps TRBD2 as D (5 bases). The receptor was isolated from a female donor with papillary thyroid cancer or a benign thyroid nodule (not recorded which). Some clones in this sample may be carry-over from other donors' samples. Here the CDR3 reads CSARDYGGRFNEQFF. The CDR3 nucleotides are TGCAGTGCTAGAGATTACGGAGGCCGATTCAATGAGCAGTTCTTC.